This T cell receptor (beta chain) was identified in a study of shared clonotypes between healthy human individuals. General observations from the study: Naive subsets generally exceeded memory subsets in estimated richness.

With regard to this clone: The antigen remains undetermined.

The protocol was immunoSEQ multiplex PCR, while the TCRdb copy is restricted to in-frame clones and leaves out a portion. Among around 1.5 million clones listed, approximately 98% were seen once. The sample comprised naive CD4+ T cells sorted from blood. Subset of the sample: CD45RA+ positively selected. This TCR was sampled from a young man in good health.

The CDR3 coding sequence is TGCGCCAGCAACTCCGCCCTCAGGGTCGGGGAGCTGTTTTTT. It is translated as CASNSALRVGELFF. The chain combines TRBV5-1 with TRBJ2-2; a possible D gene is TRBD1 (5 bases). Between the trimmed V and J ends, which lost 6 bases and 7 bases, there was a span of 16 bases. Germline V CDR1 and CDR2: SGHRS, YFSETQ. The CDR3 extends over 14 amino acids.